This TCR beta chain derives from a study of blood T cells in healthy people across ages. Study-level findings and limits: Observed TCR beta diversity showed a strong correlation with the percentage of naive T cells as measured by flow cytometry.

The CDR3 length is 14 residues. V lost 2 bases and J 4 bases, leaving 8 bases between the germline ends. CDR1 is KGHDR and CDR2 is SFDVKD in the germline V gene. This clonotype has a handful of counts. The antigen remains undetermined. Drawing of peripheral blood yielded about 9.8 milliliters from each donor. Primers used in a second PCR of about 7 to 11 cycles were a sample-barcoded 5' primer and a J-beta primer mix. TCRdb independently ran MiXCR on the 5' RACE reads; one entry per CDR3 protein. The profile covers about 1.6 million distinct CDR3 sequences, with around 36% appearing a single time and approximately 10% taken by the ten largest.

The chain is built from TRBV24-1 and TRBJ1-5; unclear D gene. The specimen sequenced was blood. The TCR was taken from a woman younger than 45 in good health. CDR3 in DNA: TGTGCCACCAGTGATTCAGGCAGGAATCAGCCCCAGCATTTT. Protein product: CATSDSGRNQPQHF.